One and the same sample provided the 20 T cell receptor delta chains below, sequenced in a study of Vδ1+ human thymocytes. Study conclusions and caveats: Thymic TRG and TRD repertoires appeared highly polyclonal.

Their target antigens are unknown. Extracted RNA was reverse transcribed into cDNA. The CDR3 regions were amplified by multiplex PCR from V-gene primers to a constant-region primer. TCRdb ran CATT on the multiplex PCR reads. The sample contains under 85,000 delta-chain clones, more than 30% of which appear only once. Sequencing was performed on Vdelta1+ gamma-delta thymocytes from the thymus. Specified subset: FACS-sorted CD3+ TCRalphabeta- TCRVdelta1+ TCRVdelta2- thymocytes. The receptor set was obtained from a boy under two years old who had congenital heart surgery.

The table lists this clone with a count of one. Other nucleotide sequences in the sample specify the same CDR3. The rearrangement uses TRDV1 and TRDJ1; D possibly corresponds to TRDD3 (6 bases). From germline, CDR1 is TSWWSYY and CDR2 QGS. The V gene lost 0 bases and the J gene lost 5 bases, with 28 bases spanning the gap. The CDR3 loop spans 20 amino acids. This CDR3 reads CALGELGGGYRLSVGDKLIF. In nucleotides, the CDR3 is TGTGCTCTTGGGGAACTCGGTGGTGGATACCGATTGTCCGTAGGTGATAAACTCATCTTT.

This clone was observed a few times. V is TRDV1 and J is TRDJ1, with 9 bases identical to TRDD2. CDR1 and CDR2 from the germline V gene are TSWWSYY and QGS. There are 23 residues in the CDR3. Trimming took 1 base from V and 2 from J; bases not matched to a gene: 26. The CDR3: CALGEHPAFLLRVLRPTTDKLIF. The CDR3 DNA sequence: TGTGCTCTTGGGGAACACCCCGCCTTCCTACTGAGGGTTCTACGACCGACGACCGATAAACTCATCTTT.

The rearrangement joins TRDV1 to TRDJ1; D might be TRDD3 (6 bases). V lost 4 bases and J 0 bases, leaving 18 bases between the germline ends. This CDR3 comprises 17 residues. Germline CDR1 is TSWWSYY and CDR2 is QGS. CDR3 residues: CALGGPLGILYTDKLIF. DNA for the CDR3: TGTGCTCTTGGGGGACCCCTGGGGATCCTGTACACCGATAAACTCATCTTT.

This rearrangement joins TRDV1 to TRDJ1; no definite D call. The CDR3 contains 19 residues. Germline values: CDR1 TSWWSYY, CDR2 QGS. V was trimmed by 2 bases and J by 8 bases, leaving 30 bases between them. The CDR3 DNA reads as TGTGCTCTTGGGGAATCCATCCTCCGTACGAGGTCCCCGAGAAAGAAACTCATCTTT. Protein product: CALGESILRTRSPRKKLIF.

Only a few counts were recorded for this clone. The V and J genes are TRDV1 and TRDJ1; D is undetermined. Germline-derived CDR1 and CDR2 are TSWWSYY and QGS. This CDR3 region has 18 residues. V shed 0 bases and J shed 0 bases, with 17 bases lying between them. CDR3: CALGELYIRPHDTDKLIF. DNA of the CDR3: TGTGCTCTTGGGGAACTGTATATCCGGCCACACGACACCGATAAACTCATCTTT.

V is TRDV1 and J is TRDJ1; TRDD3 aligns across 8 bases. The germline gives CDR1 TSWWSYY, CDR2 QGS. The CDR3 sequence is 24 residues long. With 0 bases clipped from V and 0 bases from J, the junction kept 27 bases outside the gene matches. The CDR3: CALGELKGLSARTGGERYTDKLIF. The CDR3 nucleotides are TGTGCTCTTGGGGAACTTAAGGGCCTCTCCGCCCGTACTGGGGGGGAACGGTACACCGATAAACTCATCTTT.

Concerning this clone: Other DNA sequences in this sample translate to the same CDR3. The chain joins TRDV1 to TRDJ1; the D is unclear. The CDR3 is 19 residues long. The germline V gene has CDR1 TSWWSYY and CDR2 QGS. The V and J ends lost 3 bases and 0 bases respectively, with 23 bases between them. In DNA, the CDR3 is TGTGCTCTTGGGGACAACGACCCTGATAAGGGGCCAGACACCGATAAACTCATCTTT. It translates to CALGDNDPDKGPDTDKLIF.

This clone was observed a few times. The chain employs TRDV1 and TRDJ1; 7 bases agree with TRDD2. Germline CDR1 and CDR2: TSWWSYY and QGS. CDR3 size: 18 residues. V dropped 0 bases and J dropped 8; count of bases not matched to a gene: 18. The CDR3 sequence: CALGELWLPKDAGKKLIF. The CDR3 DNA reads TGTGCTCTTGGGGAACTATGGCTTCCTAAAGACGCTGGGAAGAAACTCATCTTT.

In its sample, this clone was seen a few times. J is TRDJ1 and V is TRDV2; perhaps TRDD1 as D (5 bases). Trimming shortened V by 8 bases and J by 0 bases, and 9 bases separated the two germline ends. Germline lookup yields CDR1 GEAIGNYY and CDR2 EKD. The CDR3 extends over 12 amino acids. The CDR3 coding sequence is TGTGCCTACAATAGGTACACCGATAAACTCATCTTT. Encoded protein: CAYNRYTDKLIF.

As to this clone: Other DNA variants within this sample encode the same CDR3. This sequence joins TRDV1 and TRDJ1; TRDD3 aligns across 12 bases. This CDR3 is 19 amino acids long. After removal of 9 bases from V and 0 bases from J, the junction contained 17 bases not matched to a gene. Looked up from germline, CDR1 is TSWWSYY and CDR2 is QGS. The CDR3 DNA is TGTGCTCTCGCGTTCTTGCCACAAGACTGGGGGATACACACCGATAAACTCATCTTT. Its translation: CALAFLPQDWGIHTDKLIF.

Notes on this clone: Its ends do not fully match the called genes, so a read error is possible. The chain uses TRDV1 and TRDJ1; TRDD2 matches 9 bases. The CDR3 sequence is 19 residues long. In germline, CDR1 is TSWWSYY, CDR2 QGS. CDR3 region: CALGAPPSYVWGYTDKPIF. The CDR3 bases are TGTGCTCTTGGGGCTCCACCTTCCTACGTCTGGGGGTACACCGATAAACCCATCTTT.

V and J are TRDV1 and TRDJ1, with 9 bases aligning to TRDD3. The CDR3 is made up of 23 amino acids. The V segment lost 0 bases and the J segment 0 bases; nucleotides outside the gene matches: 23. Germline lookup yields CDR1 TSWWSYY and CDR2 QGS. This CDR3 reads CALGELIIPTTYWGYAYTDKLIF. The CDR3 region has the DNA TGTGCTCTTGGGGAACTAATAATCCCCACCACGTACTGGGGATACGCGTACACCGATAAACTCATCTTT.

The table lists this clone with a few counts. The rearrangement joins TRDV1 to TRDJ1, with 11 positions matching TRDD3. The J segment lost 4 bases and the V segment lost 2 bases, leaving 45 bases of the junction unmatched. Germline CDR1 reads TSWWSYY; CDR2 reads QGS. The length of the CDR3 is 29 residues. The CDR3 region is CALGESPLLPVPPSCTGGYRWALGDKLIF. The DNA for the CDR3 is TGTGCTCTTGGGGAATCGCCCCTACTCCCAGTACCCCCCTCATGTACTGGGGGATATAGATGGGCTTTGGGCGATAAACTCATCTTT.

The chain uses TRDV1 and TRDJ1; D is unresolved. Per the germline V gene, CDR1 is TSWWSYY and CDR2 is QGS. This CDR3 has 19 residues. V lost 8 bases and J 1 base, leaving 29 bases between the germline ends. The CDR3 protein is CALCIYPNFGVCATDKLIF. CDR3 nucleotide sequence: TGTGCTCTTTGTATCTACCCGAATTTCGGGGTCTGTGCCACCGATAAACTCATCTTT.

This rearrangement joins TRDV1 to TRDJ1, with TRDD3 matching 12 bases. V shed 2 bases and J 4 bases; nucleotides not matched to a gene: 14. CDR1 is TSWWSYY and CDR2 is QGS in the germline V gene. The CDR3 is made up of 19 amino acids. Here the CDR3 reads CALGEDGYRTGGYNDKLIF. The CDR3 DNA is TGTGCTCTTGGGGAAGACGGCTACCGTACTGGGGGATACAACGATAAACTCATCTTT.

The chain combines TRDV1 with TRDJ1, with D unclear. The CDR3 totals 11 residues. Germline V gives CDR1 TSWWSYY, CDR2 QGS. The V gene lost 2 bases and the J gene lost 9 bases, with 7 bases spanning the gap. The CDR3: CALGEGAQLIF. CDR3 nucleotides: TGTGCTCTTGGGGAAGGCGCTCAACTCATCTTT.

This chain joins TRDV2 and TRDJ1, with D tentatively TRDD2 (9 bases). This CDR3 has 19 amino acids. CDR1 and CDR2 (germline): GEAIGNYY, EKD. Trimming took 1 base from V and 3 from J, leaving 26 bases between them. CDR3 coding DNA: TGTGCCTGTGACACTAGGCCTTCCTACGACTGGGGGCCGCCCGATAAACTCATCTTT. Its translation: CACDTRPSYDWGPPDKLIF.

The V call is TRDV1, the J call TRDJ1, with D perhaps TRDD2 (6 bases). Germline V gives CDR1 TSWWSYY, CDR2 QGS. V dropped 7 bases and J dropped 10 bases, with 31 bases sitting between them. The CDR3 loop spans 17 amino acids. CDR3 sequence: CALEWNTSFYSPGLLIF. The CDR3 bases are TGTGCTCTTGAATGGAACACTTCCTTCTACTCCCCTGGGCTACTCATCTTT.

The chain combines TRDV1 with TRDJ1; 10 bases align to TRDD3. J lost 0 bases, V lost 2 bases, and 12 bases had no gene match. The CDR3 loop spans 19 amino acids. CDR1 is TSWWSYY, CDR2 QGS, per germline. The CDR3 coding sequence is TGTGCTCTTGGGGAAATCTCCTGGGGGATAGCAGTGTACACCGATAAACTCATCTTT. Encoded protein: CALGEISWGIAVYTDKLIF.

In its sample, this clone was seen a few times. This rearrangement joins TRDV1 to TRDJ1, with 9 bases identical to TRDD3. The length of the CDR3 is 20 residues. Per the germline V gene, CDR1 is TSWWSYY and CDR2 is QGS. The J segment lost 10 bases and the V segment lost 3 bases, leaving 27 bases of the junction unmatched. CDR3 nucleotides: TGTGCTCTTGGGGATAATCTTGTCCCGGGAGGTTACTGGGGGACCCCCGGACTCATCTTT. Its protein is CALGDNLVPGGYWGTPGLIF.